Listed below are T cell receptor beta chains from one sample, sequenced in a study of control samples from healthy donors and cancer patients. TCRdb's copy holds only in-frame clones and misses some; the assay was immunoSEQ multiplex PCR. The table has some 110,000 clones, about 80% seen once. Sequencing was carried out using blood. Receptors were obtained from a woman aged 50 to 60 in good health. Both conserved end residues are part of each CDR3. D genes are given only for firm matches. A clone size is listed for some rows: how often the clone was seen (once, few, many), or a class if it is expanded.

>TRBV6-2/TRBV6-3|TRBD1|NA|TRBJ1-5
CASSYGGQGNQPQHF
TGTGCCAGCAGTTACGGGGGACAGGGGAATCAGCCCCAGCATTTT
>TRBV7-8|TRBD2|NA|TRBJ2-2
CASSLSGRENTGELFF
TGTGCCAGCAGCCTTAGCGGGAGAGAGAACACCGGGGAGCTGTTTTTT
>TRBV3-1/TRBV3-2|NA|NA|TRBJ2-7
CASTIKGLAREQYF
TGTGCCAGCACCATTAAGGGGCTAGCAAGAGAGCAGTACTTC
>TRBV30|NA|NA|TRBJ1-5
CAWSARDGKNQPQHF
TGTGCCTGGAGTGCCCGGGACGGCAAGAATCAGCCCCAGCATTTT
>TRBV6-6|TRBD1|once|TRBJ1-6
CASSNQGADTSPLHF
TGTGCCAGCAGTAACCAGGGGGCTGATACGTCACCCCTCCACTTT
>TRBV29-1|NA|NA|TRBJ2-1
CSVRPMGGGDEQFF
TGCAGCGTTCGCCCAATGGGAGGAGGGGATGAGCAGTTCTTC
>TRBV5-1|NA|once|TRBJ2-3
CASSFLIQGPTDTQYF
TGCGCCAGCAGCTTCCTTATCCAGGGTCCCACAGATACGCAGTATTTT
>TRBV7-7|NA|NA|TRBJ2-5
CASSLAPIQGRGETQYF
TGTGCTAGCAGCTTGGCACCTATACAGGGGCGGGGAGAGACCCAGTACTTC
>TRBV2|TRBD1|NA|TRBJ1-6
CASRGRQGAEPLHF
TGTGCCAGCAGAGGACGCCAGGGGGCCGAACCCCTCCACTTT
>TRBV19|TRBD2|NA|TRBJ2-3
CASRRTSGRRGDTQYF
TGTGCCAGTCGGCGGACTAGCGGGAGACGGGGAGATACGCAGTATTTT
>TRBV19|NA|NA|TRBJ1-1
CASSTRPDRGTEAFF
TGTGCCAGTAGTACCAGACCGGACCGAGGGACTGAAGCTTTCTTT
>TRBV30|TRBD1|NA|TRBJ1-6
CAWSVLRQGCSPLHF
TGTGCCTGGAGTGTTCTAAGACAGGGTTGTTCACCCCTCCACTTT
>TRBV6-2/TRBV6-3|TRBD2|NA|TRBJ2-3
CASSLGLAGTDTQYF
TGTGCCAGCAGCCTAGGACTAGCGGGGACAGATACGCAGTATTTT
>TRBV11-3|NA|NA|TRBJ1-1
CASSLVAGKRTEAFF
TGTGCCAGCAGCTTAGTAGCAGGGAAGCGCACTGAAGCTTTCTTT
>TRBV20-1|NA|few|TRBJ2-7
CSASRSGRLYEQYF
TGCAGTGCTAGTCGGAGCGGGCGCCTCTACGAGCAGTACTTC
>TRBV6-6|NA|NA|TRBJ2-7
CASSKGKGPYEQYF
TGTGCCAGCAGTAAAGGGAAGGGTCCCTACGAGCAGTACTTC
>TRBV7-9|TRBD1|NA|TRBJ1-2
CASSGTGALGYTF
TGTGCCAGCAGCGGAACAGGGGCCCTGGGCTACACCTTC
>TRBV6-4|TRBD1|NA|TRBJ2-7
CASSDRTGVYEQYF
TGTGCCAGCAGTGACAGGACAGGGGTATACGAGCAGTACTTC
>TRBV6-5|NA|once|TRBJ1-4
CASSPTATNEKLFF
TGTGCCAGCAGCCCGACAGCAACTAATGAAAAACTGTTTTTT
>TRBV7-9|NA|NA|TRBJ2-5
CASSMESLETQYF
TGTGCCAGCAGTATGGAAAGTCTTGAGACCCAGTACTTC
>TRBV10-3|NA|NA|TRBJ2-7
CAISEGSYEQYF
TGTGCCATCAGTGAGGGGTCTTACGAGCAGTACTTC
>TRBV12-2|NA|few|TRBJ2-2
CASRLLTTQTNTGELFF
TGTGCAAGTCGCTTACTGACGACCCAGACGAACACCGGGGAGCTGTTTTTT
>TRBV28|NA|NA|TRBJ2-1
CASSLLDRDNEQFF
TGTGCCAGCAGTTTACTGGACAGAGACAATGAGCAGTTCTTC
>TRBV7-2|NA|NA|TRBJ2-1
CASSLGLGQASGGEQFF
TGTGCCAGCAGCTTAGGGCTAGGCCAGGCCTCCGGGGGTGAGCAGTTCTTC
>TRBV30|NA|NA|TRBJ1-1
CAWSVRSPTEAFF
TGTGCCTGGAGTGTACGCTCCCCCACTGAAGCTTTCTTT
>TRBV11-3|TRBD1|NA|TRBJ2-5
CASSLTFQDRDQETQYF
TGTGCCAGCAGCTTGACCTTCCAAGACAGGGACCAAGAGACCCAGTACTTC
>TRBV11-2|NA|NA|TRBJ2-7
CASSLAGSYEQYF
TGTGCCAGCAGCTTAGCGGGCAGCTACGAGCAGTACTTC
>TRBV7-9|NA|NA|TRBJ2-1
CASSSERRGGNEQFF
TGTGCCAGCAGCTCTGAGCGAAGGGGGGGCAATGAGCAGTTCTTC
>TRBV5-1|NA|NA|TRBJ1-4
CASSSSGTPIGGEKLFF
TGCGCCAGCAGCTCTTCCGGGACCCCCATCGGTGGTGAAAAACTGTTTTTT
>TRBV14|NA|NA|TRBJ2-2
CASSQGGPYTGELFF
TGTGCCAGCAGCCAAGGCGGGCCGTACACCGGGGAGCTGTTTTTT
>TRBV28|TRBD1|NA|TRBJ2-7
CASGQVYEQYF
TGTGCCAGTGGACAGGTCTACGAGCAGTACTTC
>TRBV10-3|NA|NA|TRBJ1-3
CAISDAGALPGGNTIYF
TGTGCCATCAGTGACGCCGGGGCCCTACCGGGTGGAAACACCATATATTTT
>TRBV2|NA|NA|TRBJ2-1
CASSRQTNEQFF
TGTGCCAGCAGTCGACAGACCAATGAGCAGTTCTTC
>TRBV5-1|NA|NA|TRBJ1-1
CASSEQGSTEAFF
TGCGCCAGCAGCGAACAGGGTTCGACTGAAGCTTTCTTT
>TRBV12-5|NA|once|TRBJ1-5
CASEGRSLINQPQHF
TGTGCTAGTGAGGGACGGTCGTTGATCAATCAGCCCCAGCATTTT
>TRBV28|NA|once|TRBJ2-2
CASSPQNTGELFF
TGTGCCAGCAGTCCTCAGAACACCGGGGAGCTGTTTTTT
>TRBV6-5|TRBD1|NA|TRBJ2-7
CASGTVGSYEQYF
TGTGCCAGCGGGACAGTGGGGTCCTACGAGCAGTACTTC
>TRBV3-1/TRBV3-2|NA|NA|TRBJ1-5
CASSQGGSQPQHF
TGTGCCAGCAGCCAAGGGGGGAGTCAGCCCCAGCATTTT
>TRBV7-3|TRBD1|NA|TRBJ1-1
CASSQAGGTEAFF
TGTGCCAGCAGCCAGGCAGGGGGCACTGAAGCTTTCTTT
>TRBV24-1|TRBD2|NA|TRBJ2-2
CATRGLAGAGELFF
TGTGCCACCAGAGGACTAGCGGGGGCCGGGGAGCTGTTTTTT
>TRBV5-1|NA|NA|TRBJ1-5
CASSLDSYSNQPQHF
TGCGCCAGCAGCTTAGACAGTTATAGCAATCAGCCCCAGCATTTT
>TRBV27|NA|NA|TRBJ1-1
CASSLRGMGGRTEAFF
TGTGCCAGCAGTTTAAGGGGGATGGGGGGCCGGACTGAAGCTTTCTTT